This T cell receptor beta chain was retrieved from a study of T cells after yellow fever vaccination (dated by TCRdb to about 2019). Notes on the research overall: Libraries from fractions with low cell numbers were prepared with the SMART-Seq v4 Ultra Low Input RNA kit. Blood was drawn at multiple timepoints before and after primary and secondary immunization, with bulk PBMC replicates and cell subsets isolated. Two healthy male donors made up the cohort, one aged 18 to 30 years and the other aged 30 to 40 years. To track T-cell clones before and after primary and booster YFV17D yellow fever vaccination, bulk TCR alpha and beta repertoires were sequenced longitudinally. Results and caveats for the whole study, not just this receptor: Because abundant contaminating clonotypes from the bulk population could be contained in FACS-sorted repertoires, computational filtering was required. Compared with the primary T-cell response, the secondary T-cell response was faster but weaker, reaching its peak on day 5 rather than on day 15. A small fraction of clonotypes showed up in both the CD4 and CD8 compartments, probably as a result of convergent recombination. After the booster, most of the clones that had expanded following primary vaccination were detected again (almost 98% of CD4 and around 90% of CD8), which suggests that memory was broadly maintained. Only a couple of donors were included in the study, so the extent to which the findings can be generalized is limited.

The treatment or condition label, read with the paper, signifies: live attenuated yellow fever vaccine strain. At each blood-draw timepoint, two biological replicates of bulk PBMCs were obtained. PBMCs were isolated from peripheral blood using a standard Ficoll-Paque protocol. TriZol was used to extract RNA from bulk PBMCs, from CD4 and CD8 fractions, and from dextramer-positive and dextramer-negative fractions. In its sample, this clonotype was seen many times. This clone's antigen is unknown. The input lacks base qualities; no much larger clone sits a single base away. V is cut by 1 base and J by 6 bases, and the space between the germline ends is 6 bases. CDR1 SGHKS and CDR2 YYEKEE were looked up in the germline V gene (reference sequence). The CDR3 measures 12 amino acids from cysteine to phenylalanine. Only CDR3 DNA remains: 36 bases, in frame from the first base. The reads were generated on an Illumina NovaSeq 6000. TCR cDNA was synthesized by 5'RACE template switching, through which a universal primer site and unique molecular identifiers were introduced. Priming of cDNA synthesis was performed from both the TCR alpha and TCR beta constant segments. Library amplification involved two PCR steps, and the second step added sample barcodes and sequencing adapters. Sequencing of libraries was done on Illumina HiSeq 2500 (2x100 bp) or NovaSeq (2x150 bp). On the authors' methods: Demultiplexing of reads and collapsing into UMI consensus sequences were performed with MIGEC, and V(D)J alignment was carried out with MiXCR. Vaccine-responding clonotypes were defined with edgeR using replicate PBMC samples, requiring FDR below 0.01 and a log2 fold change above 5 up to day 15. Bulk clonotypes were assigned CD4 or CD8 identity according to which sequenced CD4 or CD8 repertoire held them at higher abundance. The public reads were quality trimmed at Q25 with fastp and then assembled into clones with MiXCR by TCRdb, keeping productive beta chains. One record per CDR3 amino acid sequence lists the most common genes and DNA. The V and J calls follow TCRdb's processing rather than the paper's. Here the sample has 300,000 to 350,000 distinct CDR3 sequences; 4% to 5.5% occur a single time. Of the sample, roughly a fifth falls within the top ten clones.

The sample consisted of PBMCs, taken 15 days after the yellow fever booster vaccination. This sequence originates from a young man who received the YFV17D yellow fever vaccine. The chain couples TRBV5-5 to TRBJ2-3, with no confident D gene call. The nucleotide sequence is given as TGTGCCAGCAGCTTGACGTGGGATACGCAGTATTTT. Its translation is CASSLTWDTQYF.